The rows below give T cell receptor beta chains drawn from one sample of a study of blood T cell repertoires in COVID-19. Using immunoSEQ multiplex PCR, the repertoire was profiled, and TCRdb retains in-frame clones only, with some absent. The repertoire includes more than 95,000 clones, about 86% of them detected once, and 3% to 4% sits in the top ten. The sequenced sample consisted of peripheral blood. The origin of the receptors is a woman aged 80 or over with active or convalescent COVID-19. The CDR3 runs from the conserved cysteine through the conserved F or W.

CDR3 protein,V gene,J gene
CASSWTGGGSYEQYF,TRBV5-1,TRBJ2-7
CASSDRDRGGWVSYGYTF,TRBV6-1,TRBJ1-2
CASSFGTGNDEKLFF,TRBV6-5,TRBJ1-4
CAWIWGTMNTEAFF,TRBV30,TRBJ1-1
CASEPGNSYNEQFF,TRBV27,TRBJ2-1
CASSYGGTNYGYTF,TRBV6-5,TRBJ1-2
CAWSIAGGPTDTQYF,TRBV30,TRBJ2-3
CASSPARQGLTSYGYTF,TRBV19,TRBJ1-2
CASAEGDIQYF,TRBV5-1,TRBJ2-4
CASSNTGGTYNEQFF,TRBV19,TRBJ2-1
CASSRNPTSTDHRTGELFF,TRBV6-2/TRBV6-3,TRBJ2-2
CASRSGTGGVRELFF,TRBV5-1,TRBJ2-2
CASSSRDRGPIVDF,TRBV11-2,TRBJ1-6
CASRPRTSTNEKLFF,TRBV6-5,TRBJ1-4
CASSPLQGSTEAFF,TRBV7-2,TRBJ1-1
CASSHQDSVSYNEQFF,TRBV23-1,TRBJ2-1
CSASLENYSNQPQHF,TRBV20-1,TRBJ1-5
CASSLGLSGEKLFF,TRBV28,TRBJ1-4
CASSFSTTGLNTEAFF,TRBV27,TRBJ1-1
CASSPGQGTNEKLFF,TRBV9,TRBJ1-4
CASSFAATNTIYF,TRBV28,TRBJ1-3